Following are 18 T cell receptor beta chains from one sample sequenced in a study of Ad26.COV2.S vaccination and SARS-CoV-2 variants. Libraries were prepared by immunoSEQ multiplex PCR; TCRdb keeps only in-frame clonotypes and omits some of them. The data contain hundreds of thousands of clones, 80% to 90% of them seen just once; the ten biggest clones take up about 3.6%. As for treatment: roughly 18 received Ad26.COV2.S at low or high dose, single or two shots; a few received placebo; per-sample allocation not given. Sampling occurred on day 63 after the first vaccine or placebo injection. The sample consisted of peripheral blood, taken in a trial of Ad26.COV2.S vaccine versus placebo. The receptors originated from a person aged 18-60 years who received the Ad26.COV2.S COVID-19 vaccine or a placebo.

V is TRBV5-1 and J is TRBJ1-3, with no clear D. This CDR3 has 14 amino acids. Germline V gene lookup returns CDR1 SGHRS and CDR2 YFSETQ. The V end was cut by 0 bases, the J end by 4 bases, with 8 bases between. CDR3: CASSLERNGNTIYF. As DNA, the CDR3 is TGCGCCAGCAGCTTGGAACGAAACGGAAACACCATATATTTT.

V gene TRBV6-5 combines with J gene TRBJ2-7, with D maybe TRBD1 (6 bases). The length of the CDR3 is 13 residues. CDR1 and CDR2 (germline): MNHEY, SVGAGI. Trimming took off 0 bases at V and 6 bases at J, with 9 bases between the two ends. The CDR3 DNA reads TGTGCCAGCAGTTACTCTTTAGGGGGCGAGCAGTACTTC. This gives the protein CASSYSLGGEQYF.

The V call is TRBV4-1, the J call TRBJ2-2; D unresolved. This CDR3 comprises 14 residues. V was cut by 3 bases and J by 5 bases, with 10 bases left in between. The germline gives CDR1 MGHRA, CDR2 YSYEKL. The CDR3 DNA sequence: TGCGCCAGCAGCCAGCAGGTTAGGACCGGGGAGCTGTTTTTT. Translating it yields CASSQQVRTGELFF.

This sequence joins TRBV28 and TRBJ1-2; D is perhaps TRBD1 (6 bases). V was clipped by 4 bases and J by 4 bases, with 13 bases between them. Germline V gene lookup returns CDR1 MDHEN and CDR2 SYDVKM. The CDR3 spans 14 residues. CDR3 loop: CASSYPTGIYGYTF. The CDR3 DNA sequence: TGTGCCAGCAGTTATCCCACAGGGATCTATGGCTACACCTTC.

The chain couples TRBV5-6 to TRBJ1-2, with D unresolved. V lost 1 base and J 5 bases, leaving 18 bases between the germline ends. In germline, CDR1 is SGHDT, CDR2 YYEEEE. This CDR3 is 16 amino acids long. The CDR3 reads CASSLRLGSPPYGYTF. CDR3 coding DNA: TGTGCCAGCAGCTTGCGGTTAGGCAGTCCCCCATATGGCTACACCTTC.

The CDR3 region is CASSSATGGSGNTIYF. The DNA for the CDR3 is TGTGCCAGCTCATCCGCCACAGGGGGCTCTGGAAACACCATATATTTT. This chain joins TRBV18 and TRBJ1-3, with 8 bases aligning to TRBD1. This CDR3 spans 16 amino acids. Trimming cost V 5 bases and J 0 bases; bases outside gene matches: 6. In germline, CDR1 is KGHSH, CDR2 LQKENI. Using reference TRBV18 and TRBJ1-3 for the parts outside the CDR3, the full variable domain is NAGVMQNPRHLVRRRGQEARLRCSPMKGHSHVYWYRQLPEEGLKFMVYLQKENIIDESGMPKERFSAEFPKEGPSILRIQQVVRGDSAAYFCASSSATGGSGNTIYFGEGSWLTVV.

This CDR3 is CASSLSLSGDHEQYF. In DNA, the CDR3 is TGCGCCAGCAGCTTGTCACTGTCGGGAGACCACGAGCAGTACTTC. The V call is TRBV5-1, the J call TRBJ2-7, with D possibly being TRBD2 (6 bases). V was cut by 1 base and J by 5 bases, with 16 bases left in between. Germline CDR1 is SGHRS and CDR2 is YFSETQ. There are 15 residues in the CDR3.

The rearrangement uses TRBV3-1 (or the pseudogene TRBV3-2) and TRBJ2-5, with D perhaps TRBD2 (5 bases). V was cut by 6 bases and J by 5 bases, with 13 bases left in between. Germline CDR1 and CDR2: LGHDT and YNNKEL (reference sequence). This CDR3 region has 13 residues. The CDR3 reads CASSHLAAETQYF. The CDR3 DNA follows: TGTGCCAGCAGTCATCTAGCTGCGGAGACCCAGTACTTC.

The J gene is TRBJ2-2, the V gene TRBV5-1, with a tentative D call TRBD2 (5 bases). Deletions cut 0 bases from V and 4 bases from J, with 10 bases between. Germline-derived CDR1 and CDR2 are SGHRS and YFSETQ. This CDR3 contains 15 residues. The CDR3 DNA reads as TGCGCCAGCAGCTTGGGAGGAGGACCCACCGGGGAGCTGTTTTTT. It codes for CASSLGGGPTGELFF.

This chain joins TRBV6-1 and TRBJ1-6; D unresolved. V shed 4 bases and J shed 8 bases, with 21 bases lying between them. The CDR3 totals 17 residues. Germline V gene lookup returns CDR1 MNHNS and CDR2 SASEGT. The CDR3 sequence: CASSVTPTARVDSPLHF. The CDR3 DNA reads as TGTGCCAGCAGTGTAACACCGACCGCAAGAGTAGATTCACCCCTCCACTTT.

The rearrangement joins TRBV7-8 to TRBJ2-3; 11 bases are a match to TRBD2. CDR3 length: 16 residues. Per germline, CDR1 SGHVS and CDR2 FQNEAQ. Germline trimming cut 5 bases from V and 1 base from J; bases unmatched to any gene: 5. Written as DNA, the CDR3 is TGTGCCAGCAGCCGGGGACTAGCGGAACGCACAGATACGCAGTATTTT. Translation: CASSRGLAERTDTQYF.

This rearrangement joins TRBV6-5 to TRBJ1-5; the D is unclear. Germline V CDR1 and CDR2: MNHEY, SVGAGI. V gave up 6 bases and J gave up 0 bases, with 12 bases separating them. The CDR3 consists of 15 residues. CDR3 sequence (DNA): TGTGCCAGCAGCCGGAGTAGGAATAGCAATCAGCCCCAGCATTTT. Protein: CASSRSRNSNQPQHF.

The V and J genes are TRBV30 and TRBJ1-5, with unresolved D. V lost 5 bases to trimming and J lost 7 bases, with 12 bases between them. Germline CDR1 reads GTSNPN; CDR2 reads SVGIG (reference sequence). The CDR3 is 12 amino acids. This CDR3 reads CAWALTGQPQHF. The CDR3 coding sequence is TGTGCCTGGGCCCTTACGGGGCAGCCCCAGCATTTT.

The table lists this clone with a count of one. V gene TRBV2 combines with J gene TRBJ2-6; a weak D match, TRBD2 (5 bases). Trimming cost V 8 bases and J 0 bases, with 8 bases left between them. This CDR3 is built from 14 residues. Germline lookup yields CDR1 SNHLY and CDR2 FYNNEI. The CDR3 sequence: CASLRDSGANVLTF. The CDR3 DNA follows: TGTGCCAGCCTCCGGGACTCTGGGGCCAACGTCCTGACTTTC. Combining the CDR3 with reference TRBV2 and TRBJ2-6 gives the whole variable domain EPEVTQTPSHQVTQMGQEVILRCVPISNHLYFYWYRQILGQKVEFLVSFYNNEISEKSEIFDDQFSVERPDGSNFTLKIRSTKLEDSAMYFCASLRDSGANVLTFGAGSRLTVL.

The chain's CDR3 is CASSVTGGAYYGYTF. The CDR3 region has the DNA TGTGCCAGCAGCGTGACAGGGGGTGCCTACTATGGCTACACCTTC. The V call is TRBV7-2, the J call TRBJ1-2; TRBD1 matches at 9 bases. Per germline, CDR1 SGHTA and CDR2 FQGNSA. V dropped 5 bases and J dropped 3; count of bases not matched to a gene: 7. The CDR3 loop spans 15 amino acids.

The chain combines TRBV28 with TRBJ2-3; 7 bases agree with TRBD2. V shed 5 bases and J 4 bases; nucleotides not matched to a gene: 6. Germline V lookup: CDR1 MDHEN, CDR2 SYDVKM. CDR3 length: 14 amino acids. Here the CDR3 DNA reads TGTGCCAGCAGTCCCCCGGGAGGTCCAGATACGCAGTATTTT. Encoded protein: CASSPPGGPDTQYF. Full variable domain (rest looked up from reference TRBV28 and TRBJ2-3): DVKVTQSSRYLVKRTGEKVFLECVQDMDHENMFWYRQDPGLGLRLIYFSYDVKMKEKGDIPEGYSVSREKKERFSLILESASTNQTSMYLCASSPPGGPDTQYFGPGTRLTVL.

V usage is TRBV6-5 and J usage is TRBJ1-1, with 8 positions matching TRBD1. The CDR3 covers 13 residues. Germline CDR1 and CDR2: MNHEY and SVGAGI. V trimming: 4 bases; J trimming: 5 bases; junction bases outside the gene matches: 3. The CDR3 DNA reads TGTGCCAGCAGTTCCCGACAGGGGACTGAAGCTTTCTTT. As protein: CASSSRQGTEAFF.

The chain links TRBV19 to TRBJ1-3; D unclear. Germline V gene sequence: CDR1 LNHDA, CDR2 SQIVND (reference sequence). The CDR3 runs 14 residues. Trimming removed 5 bases from V and 2 bases from J, with 10 bases in between. In DNA, the CDR3 is TGTGCCAGTAGTCCTGGGCCTGCTGGAAACACCATATATTTT. The encoded protein is CASSPGPAGNTIYF.